This TCR beta chain was profiled in a study of shared clonotypes between healthy human individuals. Study results and limitations: For naive CD4 cells, roughly 4.8% of clonotypes were shared across a handful of donors.

This clone was picked up a small number of times. The antigen is undetermined. Profiled with immunoSEQ multiplex PCR; TCRdb holds only in-frame clones, not every one. The sample records about 960,000 clones, over 75% being singletons. The CDR3 spans 14 residues. Trimming took off 0 bases at V and 1 base at J, with 7 bases between the two ends. Germline CDR1 is SGHDN and CDR2 is FVKESK. Sequencing was carried out using memory CD4+ T cells sorted from blood. Subset described: CD45RA-negative fraction. V is TRBV14 and J is TRBJ2-7; no clear D. The receptor was derived from a man aged 18 to 29 in good health. Here the CDR3 reads CASSQDIRSYEQYF. The CDR3 DNA is TGTGCCAGCAGCCAAGATATCAGATCCTACGAGCAGTACTTC.